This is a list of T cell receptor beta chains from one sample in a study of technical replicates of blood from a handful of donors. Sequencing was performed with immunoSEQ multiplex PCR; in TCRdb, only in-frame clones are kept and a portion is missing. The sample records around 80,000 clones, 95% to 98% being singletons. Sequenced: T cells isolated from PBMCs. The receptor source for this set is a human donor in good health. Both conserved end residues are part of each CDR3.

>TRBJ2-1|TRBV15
CATTAENQAINEQFF
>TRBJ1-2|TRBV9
CASSGQENYGYTF
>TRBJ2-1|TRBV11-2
CASSLGLAEQFF
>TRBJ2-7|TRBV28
CASRSGTSYEQYF
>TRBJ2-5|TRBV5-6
CASSFREGEETQYF
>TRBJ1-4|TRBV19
CASMSGSNEKLFF
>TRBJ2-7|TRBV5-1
CASSPLGRLEQYF
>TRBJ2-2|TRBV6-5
CASSLNRAGELFF
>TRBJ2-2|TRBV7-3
CASSPGQASGELFF
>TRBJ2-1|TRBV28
CASTGRNEQFF
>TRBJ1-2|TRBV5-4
CASSLAGSLRYGYTF
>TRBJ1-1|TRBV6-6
CASSYGGVRAFF
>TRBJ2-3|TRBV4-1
CASSQRDSPSADTQYF
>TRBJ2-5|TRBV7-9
CASRSGGPAEIETQYF
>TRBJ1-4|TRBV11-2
CASRPDRGYLEKLFF
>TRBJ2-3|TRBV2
CASDFGRGGTDTQYF
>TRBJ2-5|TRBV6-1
CASSEASFPETQYF
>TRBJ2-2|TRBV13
CASSPTRTGELFF
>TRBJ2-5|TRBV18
CASSLGQGRETQYF
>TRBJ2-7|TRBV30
CASGVAQGPYEQYF
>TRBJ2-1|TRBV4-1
CASSQEELAGGNEQFF
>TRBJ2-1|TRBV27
CASSLSWAGGDNEQFF
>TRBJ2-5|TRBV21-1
CASSSPGTGFQETQYF
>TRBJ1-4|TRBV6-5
CASSRGGNEKLFF
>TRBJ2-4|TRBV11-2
CASRGTGTGSGQYF
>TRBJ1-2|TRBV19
CASSIRAGKSNYGYTF
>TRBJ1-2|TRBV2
CASSLDRGGGYTF
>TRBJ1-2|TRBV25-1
CASEGGINYGYTF
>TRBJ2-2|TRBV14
CASSPRSTGNTGELFF
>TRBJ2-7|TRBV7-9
CASSPLAGTYEQYF
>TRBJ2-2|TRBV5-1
CASSFLTDINTGELFF
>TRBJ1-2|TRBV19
CASSPWTGGNYGYTF
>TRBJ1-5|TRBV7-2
CASSLFQDQPQHF
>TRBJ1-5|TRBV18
CASSLTETRSNQPQHF
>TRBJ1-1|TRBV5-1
CASSSLGPNTEAFF
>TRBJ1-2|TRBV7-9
CASSSQNGGGYTF
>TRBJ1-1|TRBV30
CASSTLDSEAFF
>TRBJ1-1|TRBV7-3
CASSLLGGNTEAFF
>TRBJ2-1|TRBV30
CAWDGGNEQFF
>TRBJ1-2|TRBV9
CASSSTGTGNGYTF
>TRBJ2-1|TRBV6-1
CASGAGDYNEQFF